These T cell receptor beta chains were read from a single sample in a study of T-cell reconstitution after alpha-beta-depleted transplantation in children. TCRdb re-derived calls from the PCR reads in MiXCR, one entry per CDR3 protein. The sample lists hundreds of thousands of distinct CDR3 sequences, 9.5% to 10% occurring once. The material sequenced was PBMCs from the stem cell graft donor, taken from the stem cell graft. The source is a human donor who donated a stem cell graft to a child with SCID. CDR3s include the opening cysteine and the closing phenylalanine or tryptophan. D genes are given only for firm matches. Size tells how often a clone was seen (once, few, many) or the class of an expanded clone, and some rows leave it out.

size: many; D: TRBD2; V: TRBV20-1; J: TRBJ2-1; CDR3: CSAWILAGFDEQFF; DNA: TGCAGTGCTTGGATCCTAGCGGGGTTCGATGAGCAGTTCTTC
size: many; D: .; V: TRBV5-1; J: TRBJ2-5; CDR3: CASSLTGPQETQYF; DNA: TGCGCCAGCAGCCTAACGGGACCTCAAGAGACCCAGTACTTC
size: few; D: .; V: TRBV29-1; J: TRBJ2-2; CDR3: CSVERPNTGELFF; DNA: TGCAGCGTTGAACGGCCGAACACCGGGGAGCTGTTTTTT
size: .; D: .; V: TRBV10-3; J: TRBJ2-2; CDR3: CAISGQILTGQLFF; DNA: TGTGCCATCAGTGGGCAGATTCTTACCGGTCAGCTGTTTTTT
size: few; D: .; V: TRBV5-1; J: TRBJ2-1; CDR3: CASSLNQGNNEQFF; DNA: TGCGCCAGCAGCTTGAACCAGGGGAACAATGAGCAGTTCTTC
size: few; D: .; V: TRBV27; J: TRBJ1-1; CDR3: CASSLSGSDTEAFF; DNA: TGTGCCAGCAGTTTATCAGGGAGCGACACTGAAGCTTTCTTT
size: .; D: .; V: TRBV20-1; J: TRBJ2-1; CDR3: CSASRARTSWEQFF; DNA: TGCAGTGCTAGTCGGGCTAGGACCTCTTGGGAGCAGTTCTTC
size: .; D: TRBD1; V: TRBV7-2; J: TRBJ1-5; CDR3: CASSLDRWLIGQPQHF; DNA: TGTGCCAGCAGCTTGGACAGGTGGCTGATTGGTCAGCCCCAGCATTTT
size: few; D: .; V: TRBV12-3/TRBV12-4; J: TRBJ1-6; CDR3: CASTRGGNSPLHF; DNA: TGTGCCAGCACTCGGGGGGGAAATTCACCCCTCCACTTT
size: .; D: .; V: TRBV9; J: TRBJ2-7; CDR3: CASSVAGGLGYEQYF; DNA: TGTGCCAGCAGCGTAGCTGGGGGCTTAGGTTACGAGCAGTACTTC
size: few; D: TRBD1; V: TRBV6-1; J: TRBJ1-2; CDR3: CASSPPRTGDYGYTF; DNA: TGTGCCAGCAGTCCCCCGAGGACAGGGGACTATGGCTACACCTTC
size: .; D: .; V: TRBV7-9; J: TRBJ1-2; CDR3: CASSFPAGYGYTF; DNA: TGTGCCAGCAGCTTCCCGGCAGGCTATGGCTACACCTTC
size: few; D: .; V: TRBV7-8; J: TRBJ2-3; CDR3: CASSLQPGDTQYF; DNA: TGTGCCAGCAGCTTACAACCGGGGGATACGCAGTATTTT
size: many; D: TRBD2; V: TRBV20-1; J: TRBJ2-5; CDR3: CSASTSGLETQYF; DNA: TGCAGTGCTTCGACTAGCGGGTTGGAGACCCAGTACTTC
size: .; D: TRBD1; V: TRBV12-3/TRBV12-4; J: TRBJ2-7; CDR3: CASSSQSGTGRHEQYF; DNA: TGTGCCAGCAGTTCTCAATCCGGGACAGGGAGACACGAGCAGTACTTC
size: .; D: .; V: TRBV5-6; J: TRBJ2-5; CDR3: CASSLGGGAGLETQYF; DNA: TGTGCCAGCAGCCTTGGAGGGGGGGCGGGTCTGGAGACCCAGTACTTC
size: .; D: .; V: TRBV5-4; J: TRBJ2-1; CDR3: CASSHPGGLNNEQFF; DNA: TGTGCCAGCAGTCACCCAGGGGGGCTAAACAATGAGCAGTTCTTC
size: many; D: .; V: TRBV7-9; J: TRBJ2-1; CDR3: CASSLSLGYNEQFF; DNA: TGTGCCAGCAGCTTATCACTCGGCTACAATGAGCAGTTCTTC
size: many; D: .; V: TRBV7-9; J: TRBJ1-5; CDR3: CASTPGGNQPQHF; DNA: TGTGCCAGCACCCCGGGGGGCAATCAGCCCCAGCATTTT
size: .; D: .; V: TRBV6-4; J: TRBJ1-6; CDR3: CASSREHRQNSPLHF; DNA: TGTGCCAGCAGTAGAGAACATAGGCAGAATTCACCCCTCCACTTT
size: .; D: .; V: TRBV7-6; J: TRBJ1-6; CDR3: CASSSQQNSPLHF; DNA: TGTGCCAGCAGCTCCCAGCAGAATTCACCCCTCCACTTT
size: .; D: .; V: TRBV6-5; J: TRBJ2-7; CDR3: CASSYGQGSSYEQYF; DNA: TGTGCCAGCAGTTACGGGCAGGGGTCGTCCTACGAGCAGTACTTC
size: many; D: TRBD1; V: TRBV14; J: TRBJ2-7; CDR3: CASSPRTGWEQYF; DNA: TGTGCCAGCAGCCCCCGGACAGGGTGGGAGCAGTACTTC
size: .; D: .; V: TRBV7-9; J: TRBJ2-2; CDR3: CASSQKNTGQLFF; DNA: TGTGCCAGCAGCCAGAAAAACACCGGGCAGCTGTTTTTT
size: many; D: TRBD1; V: TRBV25-1; J: TRBJ2-7; CDR3: CASSDFYDRGSYEQYF; DNA: TGTGCCAGCAGTGATTTCTACGACAGGGGTTCCTACGAGCAGTACTTC
size: few; D: .; V: TRBV20-1; J: TRBJ2-1; CDR3: CSAKMSSYNEQFF; DNA: TGCAGTGCCAAAATGAGCTCCTACAATGAGCAGTTCTTC
size: many; D: .; V: TRBV7-3; J: TRBJ2-7; CDR3: CASSLNFQTEQYF; DNA: TGTGCCAGCAGCTTAAACTTCCAAACCGAGCAGTACTTC
size: few; D: .; V: TRBV5-6; J: TRBJ1-6; CDR3: CASSLYSGDSPLHF; DNA: TGTGCCAGCAGCTTGTATTCGGGGGATTCACCCCTCCACTTT
size: many; D: .; V: TRBV12-3/TRBV12-4; J: TRBJ1-1; CDR3: CASSFSPTEAFF; DNA: TGTGCCAGCAGTTTTAGTCCTACTGAAGCTTTCTTT
size: .; D: TRBD1; V: TRBV5-1; J: TRBJ2-4; CDR3: CASSQTGTALAKNIQYF; DNA: TGCGCCAGCAGCCAAACAGGGACAGCTCTAGCCAAAAACATTCAGTACTTC
size: many; D: .; V: TRBV21-1; J: TRBJ2-7; CDR3: CASSKDRGIINEQYF; DNA: TGTGCCAGCAGCAAGGACAGGGGGATTATCAACGAGCAGTACTTC
size: .; D: .; V: TRBV25-1; J: TRBJ2-7; CDR3: CASSSRTESYYEQYF; DNA: TGTGCCAGCAGTTCCCGGACAGAAAGTTACTACGAGCAGTACTTC
size: few; D: TRBD1; V: TRBV27; J: TRBJ1-1; CDR3: CASSWTGITEAFF; DNA: TGTGCCAGCAGTTGGACAGGAATAACTGAAGCTTTCTTT
size: .; D: TRBD1; V: TRBV5-5; J: TRBJ2-1; CDR3: CASSFGDREYNEQFF; DNA: TGTGCCAGCAGCTTTGGGGACAGGGAATACAATGAGCAGTTCTTC
size: .; D: .; V: TRBV12-3/TRBV12-4; J: TRBJ2-2; CDR3: CATETALTDSNTGELFF; DNA: TGTGCCACCGAGACAGCTCTAACTGACTCGAACACCGGGGAGCTGTTTTTT
size: .; D: .; V: TRBV12-3/TRBV12-4; J: TRBJ1-3; CDR3: CASSGFAGAGNTIYF; DNA: TGTGCCAGCAGTGGCTTCGCGGGCGCGGGAAACACCATATATTTT
size: few; D: .; V: TRBV11-2; J: TRBJ2-7; CDR3: CASSLVGALSYEQYF; DNA: TGTGCCAGCAGCTTAGTGGGGGCCCTATCCTACGAGCAGTACTTC
size: .; D: .; V: TRBV7-3; J: TRBJ2-1; CDR3: CASSLSRDNEQFF; DNA: TGTGCCAGCAGCTTAAGCAGGGACAATGAGCAGTTCTTC
size: many; D: TRBD2; V: TRBV6-5; J: TRBJ2-3; CDR3: CASSYGSSGYSDTQYF; DNA: TGTGCCAGCAGTTACGGGTCTAGCGGATACTCAGATACGCAGTATTTT
size: few; D: TRBD1; V: TRBV5-5; J: TRBJ2-4; CDR3: CASRGDSPKNIQYF; DNA: TGTGCCAGCAGAGGGGACAGCCCCAAAAACATTCAGTACTTC